What follows are 21 T cell receptor beta chains derived from one specimen sequenced in a study of T cells in localized non-small cell lung cancer. Libraries were prepared by immunoSEQ multiplex PCR; TCRdb keeps only in-frame clonotypes and omits some of them. The data show approximately 1,800 clones, with about a fifth seen just once and about 22% held by the top ten. Specimen: normal lung tissue next to the tumor, collected before any cancer treatment. The receptor source for this set is a woman aged 35 to 75 with stage I lung adenocarcinoma.

This clone was recorded a few times. The V and J genes are TRBV6-9 and TRBJ1-3; D ambiguous. The germline CDR1 and CDR2 sequences are MNHGY and SVAAGI. V dropped 5 bases and J dropped 6 bases, with 5 bases sitting between them. This CDR3 is 11 amino acids long. The CDR3 nucleotides read TGTGCCAGCAGTCCCTCAAACACCATATATTTT. Translating it yields CASSPSNTIYF.

This clone was picked up a small number of times. The chain joins TRBV23-1 to TRBJ2-3; 12 positions match TRBD2. TRBV23-1 is treated as an ORF (open reading frame) with a function not yet certain. J was trimmed by 0 bases and V by 6 bases; bases with no gene match: 13. This CDR3 comprises 19 residues. CDR3 bases: TGCGCCAGCAGCCAAGATCGACTAGCGGGGGAAACTAGCACAGATACGCAGTATTTT. It yields the protein CASSQDRLAGETSTDTQYF.

This clone is medium-sized in the sample. The genes are TRBV11-3 and TRBJ1-4, with TRBD1 matching 7 bases. Trimming took 5 bases from V and 8 from J; bases not matched to a gene: 11. This CDR3 is 15 amino acids long. The germline V gene has CDR1 SGHNT and CDR2 YENEEA. CDR3 DNA sequence: TGTGCCAGCAGCCGTCGGACAGGAGGGTTGGAAAAACTGTTTTTT. This translates into CASSRRTGGLEKLFF.

The chain has TRBV19 and TRBJ1-2, with D hard to call. This CDR3 has 15 residues. V lost 1 base and J 0 bases, leaving 9 bases between the germline ends. Germline CDR1 reads LNHDA; CDR2 reads SQIVND (reference sequence). As DNA, the CDR3 is TGTGCCAGTAGTATAGGAACCGGGCCTAACTATGGCTACACCTTC. Protein: CASSIGTGPNYGYTF.

In this sample, this clone is medium-sized. The rearrangement joins TRBV11-3 to TRBJ1-1; unclear D gene. Germline assignment: CDR1 SGHNT and CDR2 YENEEA. This CDR3 region has 14 residues. The V and J ends lost 5 bases and 7 bases respectively, with 17 bases between them. The CDR3 spells CASSPYNGVHEAFF. The CDR3 nucleotides are TGTGCCAGCAGCCCGTACAACGGGGTGCATGAAGCTTTCTTT.

This clone was observed a handful of times. The gene calls are TRBV11-3 and TRBJ2-7; the match to TRBD2 covers 9 bases. This CDR3 spans 15 amino acids. V was pared by 1 base and J by 3 bases, with 4 bases of the junction left unmatched. Germline values: CDR1 SGHNT, CDR2 YENEEA. The CDR3 reads CASSLVASGIYEQYF. CDR3 coding DNA: TGTGCCAGCAGCTTAGTGGCTAGCGGGATCTACGAGCAGTACTTC.

CDR3 DNA: TGTGCCAGCAGCTTTGACAGGGGTGGCAATCAGCCCCAGCATTTT. This encodes CASSFDRGGNQPQHF. This chain uses TRBV11-3 with TRBJ1-5; TRBD1 aligns across 8 bases. The CDR3 is 15 amino acids. Losses at the gene ends were 3 bases for V and 2 bases for J; bases not matched to a gene: 3. Germline V gives CDR1 SGHNT, CDR2 YENEEA.

Sample share makes this clone medium-sized. V usage is TRBV11-3 and J usage is TRBJ2-1, with TRBD2 matching over 16 bases. The CDR3 is 18 residues long. The germline V gene has CDR1 SGHNT and CDR2 YENEEA. V gave up 5 bases and J gave up 6 bases; unmatched junction bases: 10. CDR3: CASSLSGTSGGGGNEQFF. CDR3 in DNA: TGTGCCAGCAGCCTCTCCGGGACTAGCGGGGGGGGAGGCAATGAGCAGTTCTTC.

This clone is classed as medium-sized. The CDR3 protein is CASSLDTLAGGIYEQYF. In DNA, the CDR3 is TGTGCCAGCAGCTTAGACACACTAGCGGGGGGAATATACGAGCAGTACTTC. The chain couples TRBV11-3 to TRBJ2-7, with TRBD2 identical over 12 bases. V shed 0 bases and J 4 bases; nucleotides not matched to a gene: 7. This CDR3 has 17 residues. CDR1 and CDR2 from the germline V gene are SGHNT and YENEEA.

The chain links TRBV10-2 to TRBJ1-3, with 8 bases identical to TRBD1. CDR1 is WSHSY, CDR2 SAAADI, per germline. CDR3 length: 18 amino acids. Trimming removed 3 bases from V and 4 bases from J; junction bases left unmatched: 14. The CDR3 region is CASSDPGTGGAGGNTIYF. The CDR3 coding sequence is TGCGCCAGCAGTGATCCCGGGACAGGTGGGGCCGGCGGAAACACCATATATTTT.

The chain has TRBV9 and TRBJ1-3; D remains unclear. Between the trimmed V and J ends, which lost 9 bases and 2 bases, there was a span of 9 bases. Germline V gene sequence: CDR1 SGDLS, CDR2 YYNGEE. The CDR3 spans 12 residues. The CDR3, as DNA: TGTGCCATTGGCCCTACTGGAAACACCATATATTTT. Translated, it gives CAIGPTGNTIYF.

The chain combines TRBV29-1 with TRBJ1-2, with 9 bases identical to TRBD1. The germline V gene encodes CDR1 SQVTM and CDR2 ANQGSEA. V gave up 7 bases and J gave up 6 bases; unmatched junction bases: 9. The CDR3 is 13 amino acids. The CDR3 DNA sequence: TGCAGCGGACGGACAGGGGTTGTCGATGGCTACACCTTC. It translates to CSGRTGVVDGYTF.

This clone was detected once. V and J are TRBV18 and TRBJ2-7; D not resolved. Trimming cost V 0 bases and J 1 base, with 4 bases left between them. From germline, CDR1 is KGHSH and CDR2 LQKENI. The CDR3 is 13 residues long. The DNA for the CDR3 is TGTGCCAGCTCACCACCGGAATCCTACGAGCAGTACTTC. Translating it yields CASSPPESYEQYF. Together with reference TRBV18 and TRBJ2-7, the CDR3 gives the full variable domain: NAGVMQNPRHLVRRRGQEARLRCSPMKGHSHVYWYRQLPEEGLKFMVYLQKENIIDESGMPKERFSAEFPKEGPSILRIQQVVRGDSAAYFCASSPPESYEQYFGPGTRLTVT.

This clone was counted a few times. The chain employs TRBV11-3 and TRBJ2-2, with 7 bases lining up with TRBD2. CDR1 SGHNT and CDR2 YENEEA come from the germline V gene. This CDR3 spans 16 amino acids. J lost 6 bases, V lost 2 bases, and 9 bases had no gene match. This CDR3 is CASSLKTSRGPGELFF. The DNA for the CDR3 is TGTGCCAGCAGCTTAAAGACTAGCCGTGGTCCCGGGGAGCTGTTTTTT. Full variable domain (rest looked up from reference TRBV11-3 and TRBJ2-2): EAGVVQSPRYKIIEKKQPVAFWCNPISGHNTLYWYLQNLGQGPELLIRYENEEAVDDSQLPKDRFSAERLKGVDSTLKIQPAELGDSAVYLCASSLKTSRGPGELFFGEGSRLTVL.

To note about this clone: Additional DNA sequences in this sample encode the identical CDR3. This chain uses TRBV6-8 with TRBJ1-2; D call uncertain. Germline V gene sequence: CDR1 MNHGY, CDR2 SAAAGT. The V end was cut by 5 bases, the J end by 0 bases, with 7 bases between. This CDR3 comprises 13 residues. The DNA for the CDR3 is TGTGCCAGCAGTCCCGGGCCTAACTATGGCTACACCTTC. This translates into CASSPGPNYGYTF.

This clone has only a few counts. V usage is TRBV6-8 and J usage is TRBJ1-1; the D gene is possibly TRBD1 (5 bases). V was shortened by 0 bases and J by 4 bases, with 12 bases between the two germline ends. From germline, CDR1 is MNHGY and CDR2 SAAAGT. The CDR3 covers 15 residues. The CDR3 sequence is CASSYSVGRGTEAFF. As DNA, the CDR3 is TGTGCCAGCAGTTACTCGGTCGGGAGGGGCACTGAAGCTTTCTTT.

Sample share makes this clone medium-sized. The rearrangement links TRBV6-8 to TRBJ1-5; D is perhaps TRBD1 (5 bases). Looked up from germline, CDR1 is MNHGY and CDR2 is SAAAGT. This CDR3 contains 14 residues. V was trimmed by 6 bases and J by 0 bases, leaving 9 bases between them. Here the CDR3 reads CASRGEGSNQPQHF. The CDR3 coding sequence is TGTGCCAGCAGGGGGGAGGGTAGCAATCAGCCCCAGCATTTT.

This clone is classed as large. The rearrangement uses TRBV5-1 and TRBJ1-6, with unresolved D. This CDR3 contains 14 residues. Trimming pared 0 bases from V and 9 bases from J, leaving 10 bases between. CDR1 is SGHRS and CDR2 is YFSETQ in the germline V gene. CDR3 coding DNA: TGCGCCAGCAGCTTGGGGGGAGAAAGTTCACCCCTCCACTTT. Amino acids: CASSLGGESSPLHF. The whole variable domain, remainder taken from reference TRBV5-1 and TRBJ1-6, is KAGVTQTPRYLIKTRGQQVTLSCSPISGHRSVSWYQQTPGQGLQFLFEYFSETQRNKGNFPGRFSGRQFSNSRSEMNVSTLELGDSALYLCASSLGGESSPLHFGNGTRLTVT.

V gene TRBV11-3 combines with J gene TRBJ1-2; no definite D call. The CDR3 is made up of 14 amino acids. V lost 5 bases and J lost 6, with 16 bases in between. CDR1 and CDR2 from the germline V gene are SGHNT and YENEEA. CDR3 in DNA: TGTGCCAGCAGCCCCTACCTAACGGAGAATGGCTACACCTTC. Protein product: CASSPYLTENGYTF.

The gene calls are TRBV4-1 and TRBJ1-4; D remains ambiguous. Deletions cut 1 base from V and 3 bases from J, with 6 bases between. CDR3 size: 14 residues. From germline, CDR1 is MGHRA and CDR2 YSYEKL. The CDR3 nucleotides read TGCGCCAGCAGCCAAGGGGTAGCTAATGAAAAACTGTTTTTT. Protein sequence: CASSQGVANEKLFF.

This clone counts as medium-sized. The sample has other DNA sequences that encode this CDR3 too. This sequence joins TRBV11-3 and TRBJ2-6; maybe TRBD1 (6 bases). The germline CDR1 and CDR2 sequences are SGHNT and YENEEA. V shed 2 bases and J shed 1 base, with 6 bases lying between them. The CDR3 is made up of 15 amino acids. This CDR3 is CASSLQGSGANVLTF. CDR3 coding DNA: TGTGCCAGCAGCTTACAGGGGTCTGGGGCCAACGTCCTGACTTTC.